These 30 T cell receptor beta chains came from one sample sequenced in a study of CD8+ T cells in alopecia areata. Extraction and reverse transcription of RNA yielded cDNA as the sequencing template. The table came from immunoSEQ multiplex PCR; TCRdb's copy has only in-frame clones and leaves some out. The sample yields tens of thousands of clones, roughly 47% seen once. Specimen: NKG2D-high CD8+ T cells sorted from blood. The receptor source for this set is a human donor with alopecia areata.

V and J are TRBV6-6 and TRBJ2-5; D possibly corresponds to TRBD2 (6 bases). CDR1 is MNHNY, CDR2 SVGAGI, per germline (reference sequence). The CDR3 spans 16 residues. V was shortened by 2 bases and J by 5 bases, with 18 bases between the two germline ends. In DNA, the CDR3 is TGTGCCAGCAGTTACAACTCCGAGGAGGGGTGGGAGACCCAGTACTTC. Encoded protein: CASSYNSEEGWETQYF.

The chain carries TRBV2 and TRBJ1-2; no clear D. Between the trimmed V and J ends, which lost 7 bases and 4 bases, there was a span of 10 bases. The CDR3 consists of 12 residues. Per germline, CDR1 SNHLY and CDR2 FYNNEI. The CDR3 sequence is CASKAGIYGYTF. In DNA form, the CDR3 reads TGTGCCAGCAAGGCGGGAATCTATGGCTACACCTTC.

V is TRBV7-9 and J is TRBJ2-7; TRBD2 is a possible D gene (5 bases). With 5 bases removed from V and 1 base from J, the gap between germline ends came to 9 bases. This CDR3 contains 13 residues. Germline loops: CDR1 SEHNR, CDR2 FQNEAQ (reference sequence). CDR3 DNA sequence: TGTGCCAGCAGCCCCTCGGGGTCCTACGAGCAGTACTTC. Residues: CASSPSGSYEQYF.

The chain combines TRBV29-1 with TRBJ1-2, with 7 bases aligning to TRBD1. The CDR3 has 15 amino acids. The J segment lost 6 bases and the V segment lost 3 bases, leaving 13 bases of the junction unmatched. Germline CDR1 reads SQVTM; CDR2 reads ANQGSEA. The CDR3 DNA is TGCAGCGTTGAGACTTTTGGGACAGACAACCATGGCTACACCTTC. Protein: CSVETFGTDNHGYTF.

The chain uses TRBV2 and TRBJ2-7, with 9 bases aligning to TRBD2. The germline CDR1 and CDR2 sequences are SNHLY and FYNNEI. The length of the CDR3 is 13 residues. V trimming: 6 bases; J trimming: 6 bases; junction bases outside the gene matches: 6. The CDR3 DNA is TGTGCCAGCAGCCAGACTAGCGGAAGCGAGCAGTACTTC. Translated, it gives CASSQTSGSEQYF.

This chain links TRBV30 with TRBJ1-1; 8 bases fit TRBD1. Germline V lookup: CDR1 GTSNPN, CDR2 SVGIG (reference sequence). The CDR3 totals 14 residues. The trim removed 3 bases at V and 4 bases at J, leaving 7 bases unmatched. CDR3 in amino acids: CAWSPPTGATEAFF. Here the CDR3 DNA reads TGTGCCTGGAGCCCCCCGACAGGGGCCACTGAAGCTTTCTTT. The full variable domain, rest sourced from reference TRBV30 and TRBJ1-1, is SQTIHQWPATLVQPVGSPLSLECTVEGTSNPNLYWYRQAAGRGLQLLFYSVGIGQISSEVPQNLSASRPQDRQFILSSKKLLLSDSGFYLCAWSPPTGATEAFFGQGTRLTVV.

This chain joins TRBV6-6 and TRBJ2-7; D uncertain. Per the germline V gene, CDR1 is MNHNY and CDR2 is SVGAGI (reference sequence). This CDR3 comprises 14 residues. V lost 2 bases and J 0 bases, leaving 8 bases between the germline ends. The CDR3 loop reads CASSYEDFSYEQYF. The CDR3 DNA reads TGTGCCAGCAGTTACGAGGATTTCTCCTACGAGCAGTACTTC.

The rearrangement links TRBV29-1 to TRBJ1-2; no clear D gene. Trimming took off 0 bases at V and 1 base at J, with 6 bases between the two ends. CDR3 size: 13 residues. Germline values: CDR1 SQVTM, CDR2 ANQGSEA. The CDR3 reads CSVEEGINYGYTF. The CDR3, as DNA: TGCAGCGTTGAAGAAGGGATTAACTATGGCTACACCTTC.

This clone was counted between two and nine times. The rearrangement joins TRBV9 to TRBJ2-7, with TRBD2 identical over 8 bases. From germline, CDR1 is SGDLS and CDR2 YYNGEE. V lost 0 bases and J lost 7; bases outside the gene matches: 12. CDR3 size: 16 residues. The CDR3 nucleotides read TGTGCCAGCAGCGTAGACCCAGCGGGGGCCCCCGGGGAGCAGTACTTC. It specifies CASSVDPAGAPGEQYF.

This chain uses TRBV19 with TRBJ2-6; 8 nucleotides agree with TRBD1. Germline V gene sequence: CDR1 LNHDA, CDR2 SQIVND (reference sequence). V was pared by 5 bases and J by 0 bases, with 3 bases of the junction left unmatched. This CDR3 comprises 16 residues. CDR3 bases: TGTGCCAGTAGTCCCGACAGGGGCTCTGGGGCCAACGTCCTGACTTTC. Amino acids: CASSPDRGSGANVLTF.

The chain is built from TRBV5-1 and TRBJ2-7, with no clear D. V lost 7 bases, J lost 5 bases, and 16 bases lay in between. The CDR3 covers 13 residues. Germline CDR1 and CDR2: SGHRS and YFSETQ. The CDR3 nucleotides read TGCGCCAGCTGTAAATTGGGTGAAGACGAGCAGTACTTC. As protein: CASCKLGEDEQYF.

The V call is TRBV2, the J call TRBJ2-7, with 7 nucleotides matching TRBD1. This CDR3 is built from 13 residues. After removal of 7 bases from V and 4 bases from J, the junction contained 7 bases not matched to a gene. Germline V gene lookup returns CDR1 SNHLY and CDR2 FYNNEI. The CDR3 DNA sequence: TGTGCCAGCACCTTGACAGGGTCATACGAGCAGTACTTC. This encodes CASTLTGSYEQYF.

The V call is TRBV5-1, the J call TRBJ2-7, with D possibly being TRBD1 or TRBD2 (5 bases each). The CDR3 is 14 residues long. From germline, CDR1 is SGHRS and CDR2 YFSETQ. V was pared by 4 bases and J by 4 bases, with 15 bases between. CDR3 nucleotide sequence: TGCGCCAGCAGCGTAGGGGCCGGCGGGTACGAGCAGTACTTC. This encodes CASSVGAGGYEQYF. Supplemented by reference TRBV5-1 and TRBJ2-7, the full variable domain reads KAGVTQTPRYLIKTRGQQVTLSCSPISGHRSVSWYQQTPGQGLQFLFEYFSETQRNKGNFPGRFSGRQFSNSRSEMNVSTLELGDSALYLCASSVGAGGYEQYFGPGTRLTVT.

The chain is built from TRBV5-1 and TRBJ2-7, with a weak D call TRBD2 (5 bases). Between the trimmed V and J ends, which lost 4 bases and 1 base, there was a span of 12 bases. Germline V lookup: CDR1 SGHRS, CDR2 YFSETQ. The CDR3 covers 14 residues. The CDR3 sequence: CASSGRADSYEQYF. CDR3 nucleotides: TGCGCCAGCAGCGGCCGAGCGGATTCCTACGAGCAGTACTTC.

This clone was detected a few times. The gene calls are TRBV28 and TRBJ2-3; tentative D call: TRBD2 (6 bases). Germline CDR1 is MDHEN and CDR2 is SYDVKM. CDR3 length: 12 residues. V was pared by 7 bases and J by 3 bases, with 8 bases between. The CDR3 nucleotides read TGTGCCAGCATGCGGGGTACAGATACGCAGTATTTT. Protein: CASMRGTDTQYF.

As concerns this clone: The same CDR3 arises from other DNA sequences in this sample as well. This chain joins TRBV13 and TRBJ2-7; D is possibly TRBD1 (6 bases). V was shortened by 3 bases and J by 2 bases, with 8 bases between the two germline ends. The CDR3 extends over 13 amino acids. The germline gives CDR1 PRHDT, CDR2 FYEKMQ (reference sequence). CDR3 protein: CASSLGQTYEQYF. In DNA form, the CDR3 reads TGTGCCAGCAGCTTGGGACAAACCTACGAGCAGTACTTC.

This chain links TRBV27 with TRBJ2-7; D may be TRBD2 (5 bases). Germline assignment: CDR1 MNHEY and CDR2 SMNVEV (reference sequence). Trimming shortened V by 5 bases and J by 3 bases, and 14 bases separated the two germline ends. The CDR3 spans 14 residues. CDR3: CASSPGLPGYEQYF. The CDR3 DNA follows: TGTGCCAGCAGTCCCGGACTGCCGGGCTACGAGCAGTACTTC.

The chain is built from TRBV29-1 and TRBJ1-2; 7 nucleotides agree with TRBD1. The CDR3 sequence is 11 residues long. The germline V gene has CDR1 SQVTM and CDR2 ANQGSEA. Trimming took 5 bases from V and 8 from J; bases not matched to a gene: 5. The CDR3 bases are TGCAGCGTTACCCACAGGGGCGGCTACACCTTC. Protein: CSVTHRGGYTF.

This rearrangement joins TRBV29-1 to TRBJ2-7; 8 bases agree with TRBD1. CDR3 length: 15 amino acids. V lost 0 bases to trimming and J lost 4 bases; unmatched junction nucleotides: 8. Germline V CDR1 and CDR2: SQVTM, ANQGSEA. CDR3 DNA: TGCAGCGTTGAAGACCCCTCAGGGGGCGAGTACGAGCAGTACTTC. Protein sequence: CSVEDPSGGEYEQYF.

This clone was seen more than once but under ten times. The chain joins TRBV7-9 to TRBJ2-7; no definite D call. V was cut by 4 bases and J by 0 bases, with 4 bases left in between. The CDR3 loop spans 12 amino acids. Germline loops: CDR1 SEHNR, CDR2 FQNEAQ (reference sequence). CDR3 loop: CASSYISYEQYF. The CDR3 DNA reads TGTGCCAGCAGCTACATCTCCTACGAGCAGTACTTC.

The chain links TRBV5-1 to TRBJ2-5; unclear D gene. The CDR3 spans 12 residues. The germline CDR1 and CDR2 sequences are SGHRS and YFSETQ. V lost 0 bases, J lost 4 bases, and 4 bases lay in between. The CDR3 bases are TGCGCCAGCAGCTTGGCCTCAGAGACCCAGTACTTC. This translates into CASSLASETQYF.

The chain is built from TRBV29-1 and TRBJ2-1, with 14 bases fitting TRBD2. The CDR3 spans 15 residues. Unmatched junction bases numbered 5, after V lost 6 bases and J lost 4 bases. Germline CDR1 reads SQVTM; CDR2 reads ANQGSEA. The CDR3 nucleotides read TGCAGCGTCAGGACTAGCGGGAGGCCGTACAATGAGCAGTTCTTC. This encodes CSVRTSGRPYNEQFF.

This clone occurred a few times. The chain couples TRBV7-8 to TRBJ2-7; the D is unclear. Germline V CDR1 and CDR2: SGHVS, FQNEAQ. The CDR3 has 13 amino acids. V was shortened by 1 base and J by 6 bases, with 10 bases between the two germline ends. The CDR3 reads CASSLGGIGEQYF. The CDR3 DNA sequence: TGTGCCAGCAGCTTAGGAGGAATTGGCGAGCAGTACTTC.

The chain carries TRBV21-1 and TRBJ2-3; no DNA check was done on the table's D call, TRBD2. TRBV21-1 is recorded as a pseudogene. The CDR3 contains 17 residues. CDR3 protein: CASSKPGLASSTDTQYF. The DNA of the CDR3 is TGTGCCAGCAGCAAGCCGGGACTAGCTTCTAGCACAGATACGCAGTATTTT.

CDR3 in DNA: TGCGCCAGCAGCCCTCGCAGGGGGCGCGATGAGCAGTTCTTC. It codes for CASSPRRGRDEQFF. The chain combines TRBV4-1 with TRBJ2-1; 8 bases are shared with TRBD1. Looked up from germline, CDR1 is MGHRA and CDR2 is YSYEKL. V dropped 4 bases and J dropped 8; count of bases not matched to a gene: 7. The CDR3 contains 14 residues.

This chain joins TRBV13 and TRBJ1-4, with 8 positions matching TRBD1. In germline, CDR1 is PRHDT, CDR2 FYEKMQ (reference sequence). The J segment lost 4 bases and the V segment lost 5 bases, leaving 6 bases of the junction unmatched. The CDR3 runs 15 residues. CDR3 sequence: CASSQRTGHNEKLFF. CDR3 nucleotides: TGTGCCAGCAGCCAACGGACAGGGCATAATGAAAAACTGTTTTTT. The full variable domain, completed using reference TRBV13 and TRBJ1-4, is AAGVIQSPRHLIKEKRETATLKCYPIPRHDTVYWYQQGPGQDPQFLISFYEKMQSDKGSIPDRFSAQQFSDYHSELNMSSLELGDSALYFCASSQRTGHNEKLFFGSGTQLSVL.

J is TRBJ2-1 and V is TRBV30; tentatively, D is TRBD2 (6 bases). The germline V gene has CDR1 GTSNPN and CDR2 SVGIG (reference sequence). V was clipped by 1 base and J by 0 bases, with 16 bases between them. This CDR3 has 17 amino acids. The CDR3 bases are TGTGCCTGGAGTGGTCTCGGATCCGGGAGCTCCTACAATGAGCAGTTCTTC. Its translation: CAWSGLGSGSSYNEQFF.

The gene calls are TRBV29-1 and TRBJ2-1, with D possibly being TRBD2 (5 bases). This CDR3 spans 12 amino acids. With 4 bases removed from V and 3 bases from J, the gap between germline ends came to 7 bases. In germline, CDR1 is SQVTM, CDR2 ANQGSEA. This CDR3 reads CSVARDYNEQFF. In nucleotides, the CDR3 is TGCAGCGTTGCGAGGGACTACAATGAGCAGTTCTTC.

The CDR3 DNA reads as TGTGTCGCGGCGGGAGGAACGGCAGATACGCAGTATTTT. It yields the protein CVAAGGTADTQYF. The chain combines TRBV28 with TRBJ2-3; 8 bases align to TRBD2. This CDR3 has 13 amino acids. Germline V CDR1 and CDR2: MDHEN, SYDVKM.

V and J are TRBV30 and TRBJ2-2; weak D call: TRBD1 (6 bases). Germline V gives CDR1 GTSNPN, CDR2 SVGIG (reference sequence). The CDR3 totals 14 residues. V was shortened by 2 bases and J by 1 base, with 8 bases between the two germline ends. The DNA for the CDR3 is TGTGCCTGGAGTCCGGGACAGAACACCGGGGAGCTGTTTTTT. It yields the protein CAWSPGQNTGELFF.